What follows are 17 T cell receptor beta chains derived from one specimen sequenced in a study of shared clonotypes between healthy human individuals. Only in-frame clones appear in the TCRdb table, and some are missing; sequencing was by immunoSEQ multiplex PCR. This sample has about 2.3 million clones, with more than 80% found just once. The source material was naive CD4+ T cells from PBMCs. Stated subset: CD45RA+ positively selected. These receptors originate from a man younger than 35 in good health. Some clones in this sample may be carry-over from other donors' samples.

The V gene is TRBV5-1, the J gene TRBJ2-7; D uncertain. Germline CDR1 SGHRS, CDR2 YFSETQ. This CDR3 has 13 residues. Between the trimmed V and J ends, which lost 0 bases and 2 bases, there was a span of 6 bases. CDR3 amino acids: CASSLDYTYEQYF. The CDR3 DNA sequence: TGCGCCAGCAGCTTGGACTATACCTACGAGCAGTACTTC.

The V call is TRBV13, the J call TRBJ2-7; D unresolved. V was pared by 8 bases and J by 0 bases, with 20 bases between. Germline CDR1 is PRHDT and CDR2 is FYEKMQ (reference sequence). The CDR3 is 16 residues long. The CDR3 sequence: CASAPLQAYNSYEQYF. DNA of the CDR3: TGTGCCAGCGCCCCACTTCAAGCGTACAACTCCTACGAGCAGTACTTC.

V and J are TRBV14 and TRBJ2-5, with D uncertain. The CDR3 totals 13 residues. V was pared by 2 bases and J by 4 bases, with 8 bases between. CDR1 is SGHDN and CDR2 is FVKESK in the germline V gene. In nucleotides, the CDR3 is TGTGCCAGCAGCCAAAAATCCTTAGAGACCCAGTACTTC. Protein product: CASSQKSLETQYF.

J is TRBJ1-4 and V is TRBV4-1; a possible D gene is TRBD1 (6 bases). The germline V gene has CDR1 MGHRA and CDR2 YSYEKL. The CDR3 loop spans 13 amino acids. With 5 bases removed from V and 8 bases from J, the gap between germline ends came to 12 bases. The CDR3 loop is CASSWGLGEKLFF. As DNA, the CDR3 is TGCGCCAGCAGCTGGGGGCTCGGCGAAAAACTGTTTTTT.

V gene TRBV5-5 combines with J gene TRBJ1-2, with 7 bases matching TRBD1. V lost 3 bases, J lost 2 bases, and 10 bases stayed unmatched. Germline V CDR1 and CDR2: SGHKS, YYEKEE (reference sequence). The CDR3 runs 16 residues. The CDR3 reads CASSYRPGGVNYGYTF. The CDR3 DNA sequence: TGTGCCAGCAGCTACCGGCCAGGGGGTGTGAACTATGGCTACACCTTC.

About this clone: Distinct nucleotide sequences in the sample also encode this CDR3. The rearrangement links TRBV5-1 to TRBJ2-5, with TRBD2 matching over 9 bases. CDR1 is SGHRS, CDR2 YFSETQ, per germline. This CDR3 is built from 13 residues. Germline trimming cut 4 bases from V and 5 bases from J; bases unmatched to any gene: 3. The CDR3 loop is CASSPGLAETQYF. CDR3 in DNA: TGCGCCAGCAGCCCGGGACTAGCCGAGACCCAGTACTTC.

CDR3 protein: CAWSALAGVETQYF. CDR3 DNA sequence: TGTGCCTGGAGTGCATTAGCGGGAGTGGAGACCCAGTACTTC. J is TRBJ2-5 and V is TRBV30, with 9 bases aligning to TRBD2. The CDR3 length is 14 residues. The V gene's germline CDR1 is GTSNPN and CDR2 SVGIG (reference sequence). V dropped 1 base and J dropped 5; count of bases not matched to a gene: 5.

The chain uses TRBV6-6 and TRBJ2-1; TRBD2 agrees at 11 bases. Germline V gene sequence: CDR1 MNHNY, CDR2 SVGAGI (reference sequence). The CDR3 is 15 amino acids. With V trimmed by 6 bases and J by 9 bases, 10 bases remained unmatched. In DNA, the CDR3 is TGTGCCAGCAGCCTCACTAGCGGGAGTTTTGCTGAGCAGTTCTTC. Encoded protein: CASSLTSGSFAEQFF.

The chain carries TRBV5-4 and TRBJ2-3; a weak D match, TRBD1 (6 bases). Germline V gene data show CDR1 as SGHNT and CDR2 as YYREEE (reference sequence). The CDR3 consists of 15 residues. V lost 4 bases and J 1 base, leaving 13 bases between the germline ends. Written as DNA, the CDR3 is TGTGCCAGCAGCCGCGGACAGACAGGCACAGATACGCAGTATTTT. Protein sequence: CASSRGQTGTDTQYF.

The rearrangement uses TRBV29-1 and TRBJ1-2; D is possibly TRBD1 (6 bases). This CDR3 comprises 12 residues. CDR1 and CDR2 from the germline V gene are SQVTM and ANQGSEA. The V end lost 5 bases, the J end lost 3 bases, and 10 bases lay between the germline ends. The chain's CDR3 is CSVLRGDYGYTF. For the CDR3, the DNA is TGCAGCGTTCTCAGGGGAGACTATGGCTACACCTTC.

The chain couples TRBV19 to TRBJ1-5; tentatively, D is TRBD1 (6 bases). Trimming left V 10 bases short and J 0 bases short, with 13 bases between. Germline V gene data show CDR1 as LNHDA and CDR2 as SQIVND (reference sequence). The CDR3 extends over 14 amino acids. The CDR3 sequence is CATKTGSSNQPQHF. The CDR3 DNA sequence: TGTGCCACGAAAACAGGGTCTAGCAATCAGCCCCAGCATTTT.

This clone was recorded only once. This chain links TRBV5-8 with TRBJ2-5; TRBD1 might be the D (6 bases). The CDR3 has 15 residues. V was cut by 4 bases and J by 2 bases, with 15 bases left in between. The V gene's germline CDR1 is SGHTS and CDR2 YDEGEE. CDR3 sequence (DNA): TGTGCCAGCAGCCGCCACGGACAGCTACAAGAGACCCAGTACTTC. Its translation: CASSRHGQLQETQYF.

This sequence joins TRBV4-2 and TRBJ2-3; 9 bases match TRBD2. After removal of 0 bases from V and 5 bases from J, the junction contained 12 bases not matched to a gene. The CDR3 is 18 residues long. Germline V gene lookup returns CDR1 LGHNA and CDR2 YNFKEQ. CDR3 DNA: TGTGCCAGCAGCCAAGATAGGTTCGGCGGGAGGGCCGGAGATACGCAGTATTTT. Amino acids: CASSQDRFGGRAGDTQYF.

The chain carries TRBV5-1 and TRBJ2-7; D is unclear. The germline gives CDR1 SGHRS, CDR2 YFSETQ. Trimming shortened V by 0 bases and J by 6 bases, and 10 bases separated the two germline ends. The CDR3 runs to 13 residues. DNA for the CDR3: TGCGCCAGCAGCTTGGTTTCGGGTGGCGAGCAGTACTTC. This encodes CASSLVSGGEQYF.

The chain has TRBV12-5 and TRBJ1-2; D perhaps matches TRBD1 (6 bases). V shed 0 bases and J shed 0 bases, with 11 bases lying between them. Germline CDR1 is LGHNT and CDR2 is FRNRAP. The CDR3 is 16 residues long. Written as DNA, the CDR3 is TGTGCTAGTGGTTTGGTACTGGACAGAACTAACTATGGCTACACCTTC. It yields the protein CASGLVLDRTNYGYTF. The full variable domain, in which reference TRBV12-5 and TRBJ1-2 provide the parts outside the CDR3, is DARVTQTPRHKVTEMGQEVTMRCQPILGHNTVFWYRQTMMQGLELLAYFRNRAPLDDSGMPKDRFSAEMPDATLATLKIQPSEPRDSAVYFCASGLVLDRTNYGYTFGSGTRLTVV.

The V gene is TRBV14, the J gene TRBJ2-3; the match to TRBD2 covers 7 bases. This CDR3 has 16 amino acids. Germline CDR1 reads SGHDN; CDR2 reads FVKESK. V gave up 5 bases and J gave up 6 bases; unmatched junction bases: 14. CDR3 sequence: CASSKRLGGSIDTQYF. The CDR3 DNA reads TGTGCCAGCAGCAAACGCCTGGGAGGGAGTATCGATACGCAGTATTTT. Complete variable domain (other parts from reference TRBV14 and TRBJ2-3): EAGVTQFPSHSVIEKGQTVTLRCDPISGHDNLYWYRRVMGKEIKFLLHFVKESKQDESGMPNNRFLAERTGGTYSTLKVQPAELEDSGVYFCASSKRLGGSIDTQYFGPGTRLTVL.

CDR3 nucleotide sequence: TGCGCCAGCTACGAGGGGATGAACACTGAAGCTTTCTTT. This codes for CASYEGMNTEAFF. The chain carries TRBV5-1 and TRBJ1-1; maybe TRBD1 (5 bases). V was cut by 7 bases and J by 0 bases, with 10 bases left in between. CDR3 size: 13 residues. Germline loops: CDR1 SGHRS, CDR2 YFSETQ.